Below, 13 T cell receptor beta chains from the same sample are listed, as sequenced in a study of graft-versus-host responses after intestinal transplantation. These receptors' antigens are unknown. Data came from immunoSEQ multiplex PCR; TCRdb stores just in-frame clones and leaves some out. The top ten clones hold less than 0.65% of a sample with about 70,000 clones, approximately 94% of them seen once. The sample here was unstimulated CD8+ T cells sorted from spleen or lymph node cells, taken before intestinal transplant. Receptors originate from a human donor who received an intestinal transplant.

The J gene is TRBJ1-1, the V gene TRBV4-1; no definite D call. CDR3 length: 13 amino acids. V lost 2 bases to trimming and J lost 0 bases, with 4 bases between them. In germline, CDR1 is MGHRA, CDR2 YSYEKL. The CDR3 nucleotides are TGCGCCAGCAGCCAAATAATGAACACTGAAGCTTTCTTT. Its translation is CASSQIMNTEAFF.

The rearrangement joins TRBV29-1 to TRBJ2-7; 8 bases agree with TRBD1. Per the germline V gene, CDR1 is SQVTM and CDR2 is ANQGSEA. Trimming cost V 6 bases and J 7 bases; bases outside gene matches: 8. The CDR3 has 12 amino acids. The CDR3 bases are TGCAGCGTCAGGACAGGGCTAGGGGAGCAGTACTTC. This gives the protein CSVRTGLGEQYF.

The rearrangement links TRBV11-3 to TRBJ1-4, with TRBD1 matching 8 bases. J was trimmed by 5 bases and V by 5 bases; bases with no gene match: 7. The germline CDR1 and CDR2 sequences are SGHNT and YENEEA. The CDR3 runs to 15 residues. CDR3 protein: CASSVGTGLNEKLFF. The CDR3 DNA reads TGTGCCAGCAGCGTCGGGACAGGCCTAAATGAAAAACTGTTTTTT.

The chain uses TRBV18 and TRBJ2-3; possibly TRBD2 for D (6 bases). Deletions cut 4 bases from V and 2 bases from J, with 16 bases between. This CDR3 contains 16 residues. Per germline, CDR1 KGHSH and CDR2 LQKENI. The CDR3 DNA is TGTGCCAGCTCACGCGGGACGGGAGAGGTCACAGATACGCAGTATTTT. Protein sequence: CASSRGTGEVTDTQYF.

The chain carries TRBV28 and TRBJ1-2; no firm D call. The CDR3 has 15 amino acids. V dropped 1 base and J dropped 4 bases, with 13 bases sitting between them. From germline, CDR1 is MDHEN and CDR2 SYDVKM. CDR3 region: CASSLSMVGVYGYTF. The CDR3 bases are TGTGCCAGCAGTTTATCCATGGTGGGCGTCTATGGCTACACCTTC.

This chain connects TRBV10-1 to TRBJ2-1, with 9 bases that match TRBD1. CDR3 length: 15 residues. Germline V lookup: CDR1 WNHNN, CDR2 SYGVQD (reference sequence). The V gene end was trimmed by 4 bases and the J gene end by 0 bases; junction bases not matched to a gene: 1. CDR3 loop: CASSVDRGSYNEQFF. CDR3 sequence (DNA): TGCGCCAGCAGTGTGGACAGGGGCTCCTACAATGAGCAGTTCTTC.

The V and J genes are TRBV27 and TRBJ2-4; D is undetermined. V was clipped by 3 bases and J by 3 bases, with 6 bases between them. The CDR3 runs to 13 residues. Germline-derived CDR1 and CDR2 are MNHEY and SMNVEV (reference sequence). The CDR3 bases are TGTGCCAGCAGTTTTGACGGCAAAAACATTCAGTACTTC. The encoded protein is CASSFDGKNIQYF.

The chain is built from TRBV6-5 and TRBJ2-1; 7 nucleotides align to TRBD1. Germline CDR1 reads MNHEY; CDR2 reads SVGAGI. With 0 bases clipped from V and 5 bases from J, the junction kept 4 bases outside the gene matches. The CDR3 extends over 15 amino acids. As DNA, the CDR3 is TGTGCCAGCAGTTACTCCGGGACAGCGAACAATGAGCAGTTCTTC. It yields the protein CASSYSGTANNEQFF.

This clone was recorded once. The rearrangement uses TRBV9 and TRBJ2-3; perhaps D is TRBD1 or TRBD2 (5 bases each). Germline CDR1 reads SGDLS; CDR2 reads YYNGEE. The CDR3 has 16 amino acids. V was clipped by 4 bases and J by 4 bases, with 19 bases between them. The CDR3 nucleotides are TGTGCCAGCAGCCGAAACCGGGACCTTGGGCCAGATACGCAGTATTTT. Protein product: CASSRNRDLGPDTQYF.

The rearrangement links TRBV11-2 to TRBJ2-2; D not certain. The germline V gene encodes CDR1 SGHAT and CDR2 FQNNGV. V lost 0 bases and J lost 0, with 11 bases in between. The CDR3 sequence is 17 residues long. The CDR3 sequence is CASSLDRWSANTGELFF. The CDR3 DNA is TGTGCCAGCAGCTTAGATAGGTGGAGCGCGAACACCGGGGAGCTGTTTTTT.

The chain employs TRBV7-7 and TRBJ2-1; TRBD1 agrees at 9 bases. Germline V gene sequence: CDR1 SSHAT, CDR2 FNYEAQ (reference sequence). This CDR3 region has 16 residues. V lost 0 bases to trimming and J lost 4 bases; unmatched junction nucleotides: 4. The CDR3 spells CASSLATGGPYNEQFF. The CDR3 DNA sequence: TGTGCCAGCAGCTTAGCAACAGGGGGCCCATACAATGAGCAGTTCTTC.

The V gene is TRBV27, the J gene TRBJ2-6, with D possibly being TRBD1 or TRBD2 (5 bases each). Trimming pared 5 bases from V and 2 bases from J, leaving 10 bases between. CDR3 size: 15 residues. CDR1 is MNHEY and CDR2 is SMNVEV in the germline V gene (reference sequence). CDR3 coding DNA: TGTGCCAGCAGTGGTGGGACCGCTGGGGCCAACGTCCTGACTTTC. Protein sequence: CASSGGTAGANVLTF. The full variable domain, with the rest looked up from reference TRBV27 and TRBJ2-6, is EAQVTQNPRYLITVTGKKLTVTCSQNMNHEYMSWYRQDPGLGLRQIYYSMNVEVTDKGDVPEGYKVSRKEKRNFPLILESPSPNQTSLYFCASSGGTAGANVLTFGAGSRLTVL.

This clone has a handful of counts. The J gene is TRBJ1-2, the V gene TRBV18, with TRBD1 identical over 7 bases. The V segment lost 6 bases and the J segment 4 bases; nucleotides outside the gene matches: 14. CDR3 length: 16 residues. The V gene's germline CDR1 is KGHSH and CDR2 LQKENI. The CDR3 DNA is TGTGCCAGCTCGCTCCTCGACAGGGCGGGTCTCTATGGCTACACCTTC. Translation: CASSLLDRAGLYGYTF.